The entry below describes one T cell receptor beta chain. Its antigen remains unidentified. The data originate from a study of STAT3 mutations in large granular lymphocyte leukemia. Study-level results: After therapy, about 35% of the 18 patients switched clonotypes, all new clones STAT3 wild type. In some patients, a small highly pathogenic clone possibly went undetected. Sampling intervals varied between patients and samples. Every T-LGLL patient had at least one immunodominant TCRbeta clonotype.

Trimming removed 3 bases from V and 5 bases from J, with 16 bases in between. Germline assignment: CDR1 GTSNPN and CDR2 SVGIG (reference sequence). The CDR3 has 14 residues. Data came from immunoSEQ multiplex PCR; TCRdb stores just in-frame clones and leaves some out. The data show fewer than 2,000 clones, 72% seen once. V gene TRBV30 combines with J gene TRBJ1-2; D uncertain. Sample: peripheral blood mononuclear cells. This clonotype was obtained from a man between 45 and 60 years old with T-cell large granular lymphocyte leukemia. Some clones in this sample may be carry-over from other donors' samples. The CDR3 DNA reads TGTGCCTGGAGACACACCGACGGGCCTTATGGCTACACCTTC. It codes for CAWRHTDGPYGYTF. The full variable domain, completed using reference TRBV30 and TRBJ1-2, is SQTIHQWPATLVQPVGSPLSLECTVEGTSNPNLYWYRQAAGRGLQLLFYSVGIGQISSEVPQNLSASRPQDRQFILSSKKLLLSDSGFYLCAWRHTDGPYGYTFGSGTRLTVV.